Listed here is a single T cell receptor (beta chain). This entry belongs to a study of blood T cell repertoires in COVID-19. Overall study: The origin of the acute and convalescent COVID-19 samples was the United States, Italy and Spain. Nucleic acid was either cDNA or gDNA, and it came from T cells, B-cell-depleted T cells, or PBMCs.

Participant age was roughly 18 to 89 years, and participants resided in 20 to 30 US areas. Which cohort a participant joined came from the clinical history participants gave. Losses at the gene ends were 4 bases for V and 0 bases for J; bases not matched to a gene: 5. Per germline, CDR1 KGHSH and CDR2 LQKENI. The CDR3 runs to 16 residues. Repertoires were generated with immunoSEQ multiplex PCR, while TCRdb's copy carries only in-frame clones and drops some. The table lists about 200,000 clones, about 76% of them singletons. Sequenced input: PBMCs or T cells enriched from blood (not recorded which). This chain joins TRBV18 and TRBJ2-3; 9 bases are a match to TRBD1. The source of this sequence is a woman between 50 and 59 years old with acute COVID-19. The CDR3 DNA reads TGTGCCAGCTCACATGGACAGGGGTGGAGCACAGATACGCAGTATTTT. Translation gives CASSHGQGWSTDTQYF.